Sequencing of this T cell receptor (beta chain) was carried out in a study of blood T cell repertoires in COVID-19. At the level of the study: Nucleic acid was either cDNA or gDNA, and it came from T cells, B-cell-depleted T cells, or PBMCs.

Germline CDR1 SGHNT, CDR2 YYREEE (reference sequence). V lost 0 bases and J lost 8, with 6 bases in between. The CDR3 consists of 12 residues. Only in-frame clones appear in the TCRdb table, and some are missing; sequencing was by immunoSEQ multiplex PCR. The top ten clones hold approximately 1.9% of a sample with about 300,000 clones, 75% to 90% of them seen once. Sequencing was carried out using PBMCs or T cells enriched from blood (not recorded which). This receptor was identified in a woman aged 25 to 45 who had been exposed to COVID-19. This chain uses TRBV5-4 with TRBJ2-1; perhaps TRBD2 as D (5 bases). The CDR3 bases are TGTGCCAGCAGCTTGGCGGAGGATGAGCAGTTCTTC. It translates to CASSLAEDEQFF.